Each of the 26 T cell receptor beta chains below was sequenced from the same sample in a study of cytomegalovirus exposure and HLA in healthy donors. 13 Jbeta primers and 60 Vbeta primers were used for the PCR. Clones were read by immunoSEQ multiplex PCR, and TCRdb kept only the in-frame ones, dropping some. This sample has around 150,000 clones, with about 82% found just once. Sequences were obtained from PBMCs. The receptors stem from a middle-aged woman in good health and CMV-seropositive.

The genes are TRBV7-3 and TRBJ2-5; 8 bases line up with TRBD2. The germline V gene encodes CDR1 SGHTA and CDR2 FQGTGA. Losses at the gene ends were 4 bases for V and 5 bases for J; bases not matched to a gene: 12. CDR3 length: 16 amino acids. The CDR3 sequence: CASSSGRGPYGETQYF. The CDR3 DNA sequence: TGTGCCAGCAGCTCCGGGAGGGGCCCCTACGGGGAGACCCAGTACTTC.

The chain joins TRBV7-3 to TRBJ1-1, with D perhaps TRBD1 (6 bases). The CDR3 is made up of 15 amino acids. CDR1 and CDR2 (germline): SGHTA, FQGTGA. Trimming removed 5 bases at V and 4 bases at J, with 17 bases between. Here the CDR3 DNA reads TGTGCCAGCAGCAATTACCCAGGGGCCCGCACTGAAGCTTTCTTT. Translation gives CASSNYPGARTEAFF.

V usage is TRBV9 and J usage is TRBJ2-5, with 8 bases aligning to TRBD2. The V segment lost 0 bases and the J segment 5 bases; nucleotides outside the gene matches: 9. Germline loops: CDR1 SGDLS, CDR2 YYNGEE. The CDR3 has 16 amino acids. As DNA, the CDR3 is TGTGCCAGCAGCGTAGCCGGGGGGGGAGTGACCGAGACCCAGTACTTC. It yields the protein CASSVAGGGVTETQYF.

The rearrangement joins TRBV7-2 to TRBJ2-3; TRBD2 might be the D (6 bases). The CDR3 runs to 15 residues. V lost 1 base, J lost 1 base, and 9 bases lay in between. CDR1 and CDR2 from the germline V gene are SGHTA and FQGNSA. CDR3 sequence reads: CASSLGRGRTDTQYF. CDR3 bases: TGTGCCAGCAGCTTAGGGCGGGGACGCACAGATACGCAGTATTTT.

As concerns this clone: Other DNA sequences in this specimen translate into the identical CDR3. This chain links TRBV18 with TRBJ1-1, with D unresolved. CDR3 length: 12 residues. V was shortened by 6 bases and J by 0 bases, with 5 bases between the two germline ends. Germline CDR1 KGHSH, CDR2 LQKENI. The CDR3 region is CASSPMNTEAFF. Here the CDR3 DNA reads TGTGCCAGCTCGCCTATGAACACTGAAGCTTTCTTT. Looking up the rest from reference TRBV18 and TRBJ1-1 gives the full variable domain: NAGVMQNPRHLVRRRGQEARLRCSPMKGHSHVYWYRQLPEEGLKFMVYLQKENIIDESGMPKERFSAEFPKEGPSILRIQQVVRGDSAAYFCASSPMNTEAFFGQGTRLTVV.

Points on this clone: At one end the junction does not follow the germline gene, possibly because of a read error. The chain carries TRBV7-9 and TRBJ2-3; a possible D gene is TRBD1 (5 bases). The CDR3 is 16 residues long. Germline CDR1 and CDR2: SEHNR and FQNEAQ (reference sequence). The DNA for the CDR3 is TGTTCCAGCGAAGTCGAACTCAGGGTGATCGCAGATACGCAGTATTTT. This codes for CSSEVELRVIADTQYF.

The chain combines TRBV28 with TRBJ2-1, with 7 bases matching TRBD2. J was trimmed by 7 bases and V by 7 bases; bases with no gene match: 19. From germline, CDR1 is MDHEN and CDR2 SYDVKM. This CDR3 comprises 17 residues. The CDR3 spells CASTHKNGLVSLNEQFF. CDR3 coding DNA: TGTGCCAGCACCCACAAAAACGGACTAGTTAGTTTGAATGAGCAGTTCTTC.

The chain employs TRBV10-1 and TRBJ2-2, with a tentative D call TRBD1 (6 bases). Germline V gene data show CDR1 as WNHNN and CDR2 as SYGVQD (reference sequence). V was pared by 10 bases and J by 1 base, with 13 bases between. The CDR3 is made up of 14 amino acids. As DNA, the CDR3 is TGCGCCAACCTTACAGGGCGGAACACCGGGGAGCTGTTTTTT. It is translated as CANLTGRNTGELFF.

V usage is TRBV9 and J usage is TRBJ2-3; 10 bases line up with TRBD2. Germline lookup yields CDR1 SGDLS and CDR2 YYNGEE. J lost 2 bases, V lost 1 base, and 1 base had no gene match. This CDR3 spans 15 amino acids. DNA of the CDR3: TGTGCCAGCAGCGTACTAGCGGGGGCCACAGATACGCAGTATTTT. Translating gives CASSVLAGATDTQYF.

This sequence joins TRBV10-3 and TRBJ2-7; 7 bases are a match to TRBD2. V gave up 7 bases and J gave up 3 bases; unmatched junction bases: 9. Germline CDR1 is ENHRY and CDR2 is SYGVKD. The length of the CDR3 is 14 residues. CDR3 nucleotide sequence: TGTGCCATCACGAATGGTGGCGGGGGCTACGAGCAGTACTTC. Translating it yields CAITNGGGGYEQYF.

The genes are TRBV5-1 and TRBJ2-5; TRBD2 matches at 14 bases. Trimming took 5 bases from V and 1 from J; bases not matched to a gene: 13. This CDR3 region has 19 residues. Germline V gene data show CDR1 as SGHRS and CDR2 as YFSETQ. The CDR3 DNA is TGCGCCAGCAGTTCCGGACTAGCGGGGGGCTTACCTTTCCAAGAGACCCAGTACTTC. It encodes CASSSGLAGGLPFQETQYF. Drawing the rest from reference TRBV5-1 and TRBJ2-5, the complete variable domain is KAGVTQTPRYLIKTRGQQVTLSCSPISGHRSVSWYQQTPGQGLQFLFEYFSETQRNKGNFPGRFSGRQFSNSRSEMNVSTLELGDSALYLCASSSGLAGGLPFQETQYFGPGTRLLVL.

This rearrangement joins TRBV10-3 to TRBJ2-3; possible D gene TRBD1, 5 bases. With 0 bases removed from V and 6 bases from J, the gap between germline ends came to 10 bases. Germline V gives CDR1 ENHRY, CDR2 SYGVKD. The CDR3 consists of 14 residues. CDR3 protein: CAISESRGADTQYF. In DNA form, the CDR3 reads TGTGCCATCAGTGAGTCAAGGGGTGCGGATACGCAGTATTTT.

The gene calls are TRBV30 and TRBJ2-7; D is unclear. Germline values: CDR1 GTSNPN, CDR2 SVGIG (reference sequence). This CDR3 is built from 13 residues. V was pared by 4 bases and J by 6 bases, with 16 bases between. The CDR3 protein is CAWIQVGLGEQYF. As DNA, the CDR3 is TGTGCCTGGATCCAGGTGGGTTTAGGCGAGCAGTACTTC.

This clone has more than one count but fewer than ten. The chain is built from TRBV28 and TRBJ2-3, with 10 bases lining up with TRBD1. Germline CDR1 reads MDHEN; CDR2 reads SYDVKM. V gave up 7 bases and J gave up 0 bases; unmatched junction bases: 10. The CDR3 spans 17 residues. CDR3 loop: CASIVSPGQGSTDTQYF. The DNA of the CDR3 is TGTGCCAGCATTGTATCCCCGGGACAGGGGAGCACAGATACGCAGTATTTT.

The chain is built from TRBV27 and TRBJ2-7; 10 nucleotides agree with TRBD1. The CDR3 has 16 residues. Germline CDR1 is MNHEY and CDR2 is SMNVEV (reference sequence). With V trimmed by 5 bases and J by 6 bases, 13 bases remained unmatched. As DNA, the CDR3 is TGTGCCAGCAGTAGTTATAGGGACAGGGGCTTAATCGAGCAGTACTTC. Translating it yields CASSSYRDRGLIEQYF.

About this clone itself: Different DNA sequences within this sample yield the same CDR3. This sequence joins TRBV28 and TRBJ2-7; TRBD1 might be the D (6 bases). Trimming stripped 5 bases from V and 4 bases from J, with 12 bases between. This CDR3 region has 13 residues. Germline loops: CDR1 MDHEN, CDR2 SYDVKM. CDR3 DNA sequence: TGTGCCAGCAGTCGGGACACGACTTACGAGCAGTACTTC. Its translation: CASSRDTTYEQYF.

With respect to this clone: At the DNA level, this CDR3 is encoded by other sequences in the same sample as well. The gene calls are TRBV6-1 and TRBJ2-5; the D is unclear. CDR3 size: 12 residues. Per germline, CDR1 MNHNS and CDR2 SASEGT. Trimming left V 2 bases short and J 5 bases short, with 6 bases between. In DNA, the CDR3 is TGTGCCAGCAGTGAAACCGGGGAGACCCAGTACTTC. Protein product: CASSETGETQYF.

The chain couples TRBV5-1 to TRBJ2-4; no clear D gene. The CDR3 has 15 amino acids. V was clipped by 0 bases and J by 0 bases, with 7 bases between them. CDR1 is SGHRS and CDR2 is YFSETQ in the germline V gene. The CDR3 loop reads CASSLETTAKNIQYF. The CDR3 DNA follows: TGCGCCAGCAGCTTGGAAACTACAGCCAAAAACATTCAGTACTTC.

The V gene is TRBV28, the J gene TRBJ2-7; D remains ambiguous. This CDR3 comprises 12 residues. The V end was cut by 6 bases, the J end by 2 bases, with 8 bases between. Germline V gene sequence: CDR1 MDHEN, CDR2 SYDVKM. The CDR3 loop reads CASRTVPYEQYF. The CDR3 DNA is TGTGCCAGCAGAACTGTGCCCTACGAGCAGTACTTC.

For the CDR3, the DNA is TGTGCCAGCAGTTCCGGGACTAGCGGGGGGCGCTACAATGAGCAGTTCTTC. Protein sequence: CASSSGTSGGRYNEQFF. The chain links TRBV6-7 to TRBJ2-1; 15 nucleotides agree with TRBD2. TRBV6-7 is assigned to the ORF class and has an uncertain function. V dropped 4 bases and J dropped 3; count of bases not matched to a gene: 4. The CDR3 consists of 17 residues.

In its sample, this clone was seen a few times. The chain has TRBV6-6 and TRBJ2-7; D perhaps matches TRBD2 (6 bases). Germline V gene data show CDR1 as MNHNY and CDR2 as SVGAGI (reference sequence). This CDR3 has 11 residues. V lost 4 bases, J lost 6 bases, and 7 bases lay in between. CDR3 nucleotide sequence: TGTGCCAGCAGTTCGGGGGTCGAGCAGTACTTC. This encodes CASSSGVEQYF.

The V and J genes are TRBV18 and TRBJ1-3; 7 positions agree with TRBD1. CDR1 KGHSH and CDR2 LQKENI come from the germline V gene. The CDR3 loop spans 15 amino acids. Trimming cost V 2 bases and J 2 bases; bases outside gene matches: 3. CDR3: CASSPGQGAGNTIYF. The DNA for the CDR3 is TGTGCCAGCTCACCAGGCCAGGGGGCTGGAAACACCATATATTTT.

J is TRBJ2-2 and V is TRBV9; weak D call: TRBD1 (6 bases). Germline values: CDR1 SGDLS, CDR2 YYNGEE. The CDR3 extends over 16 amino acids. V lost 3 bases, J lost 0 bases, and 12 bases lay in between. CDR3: CASSAPKGANTGELFF. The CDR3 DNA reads TGTGCCAGCAGCGCGCCTAAGGGGGCGAACACCGGGGAGCTGTTTTTT. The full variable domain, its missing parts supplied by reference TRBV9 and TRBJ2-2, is DSGVTQTPKHLITATGQRVTLRCSPRSGDLSVYWYQQSLDQGLQFLIQYYNGEERAKGNILERFSAQQFPDLHSELNLSSLELGDSALYFCASSAPKGANTGELFFGEGSRLTVL.

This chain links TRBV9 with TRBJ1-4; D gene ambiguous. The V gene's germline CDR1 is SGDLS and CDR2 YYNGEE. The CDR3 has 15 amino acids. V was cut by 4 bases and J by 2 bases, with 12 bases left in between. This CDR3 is CASSLSPATNEKLFF. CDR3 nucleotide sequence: TGTGCCAGCAGCCTAAGTCCCGCGACTAATGAAAAACTGTTTTTT. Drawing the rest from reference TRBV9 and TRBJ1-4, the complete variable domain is DSGVTQTPKHLITATGQRVTLRCSPRSGDLSVYWYQQSLDQGLQFLIQYYNGEERAKGNILERFSAQQFPDLHSELNLSSLELGDSALYFCASSLSPATNEKLFFGSGTQLSVL.

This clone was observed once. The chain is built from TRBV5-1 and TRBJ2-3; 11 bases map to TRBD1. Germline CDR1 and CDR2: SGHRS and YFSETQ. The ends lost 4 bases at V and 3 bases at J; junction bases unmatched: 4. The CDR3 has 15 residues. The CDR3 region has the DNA TGCGCCAGCAGCCCCGGACAGGGGGCAACAGATACGCAGTATTTT. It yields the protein CASSPGQGATDTQYF.

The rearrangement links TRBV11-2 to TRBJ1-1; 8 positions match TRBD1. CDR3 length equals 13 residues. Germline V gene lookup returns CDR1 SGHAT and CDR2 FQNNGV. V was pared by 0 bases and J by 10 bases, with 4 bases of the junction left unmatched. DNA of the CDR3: TGTGCCAGCAGCTTAGATCGACAGGGGCCAGCTTTCTTT. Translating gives CASSLDRQGPAFF. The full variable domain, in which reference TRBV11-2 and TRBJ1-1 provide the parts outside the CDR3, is EAGVAQSPRYKIIEKRQSVAFWCNPISGHATLYWYQQILGQGPKLLIQFQNNGVVDDSQLPKDRFSAERLKGVDSTLKIQPAKLEDSAVYLCASSLDRQGPAFFGQGTRLTVV.